Listed below are T cell receptor beta chains from one sample, sequenced in a study of blood T cell repertoires in COVID-19. Sequencing was performed with immunoSEQ multiplex PCR; in TCRdb, only in-frame clones are kept and a portion is missing. The repertoire consists of over 200,000 clones, with 80% to 85% occurring once and the leading ten covering 15% to 20%. Sample: peripheral blood. The receptors derive from a woman aged 80 or older with active or convalescent COVID-19. Both conserved end residues are part of each CDR3. Fields, in order: clone size, V gene, J gene, D gene, CDR3 DNA, CDR3 protein. The D gene is left open where the match is weak. Clone size, where shown, is once, few, many, or a class for clones that have expanded.

size: .; V: TRBV5-4; J: TRBJ2-7; D: TRBD2; DNA: TGTGCCAGCAGCCCGGGACTAGATTACGAGCAGTACTTC; CDR3: CASSPGLDYEQYF
size: few; V: TRBV13; J: TRBJ1-1; D: .; DNA: TGTGCCAGCAGCAAACGGCGCGACAAGGGGTTTATGAACACTGAAGCTTTCTTT; CDR3: CASSKRRDKGFMNTEAFF
size: .; V: TRBV7-9; J: TRBJ2-1; D: .; DNA: TGTGCCAGCAACGGGATCCGGGGTGAGCAGTTCTTC; CDR3: CASNGIRGEQFF
size: .; V: TRBV4-2; J: TRBJ2-5; D: TRBD2; DNA: TGTGCCAGCAGCCAAGATCGATTACGGACTAGCGGGAACGAAGAGACCCAGTACTTC; CDR3: CASSQDRLRTSGNEETQYF
size: .; V: TRBV7-2; J: TRBJ1-2; D: .; DNA: TGTGCCAGCAGCTTAGGTCTCAGGGACTATGGCTACACCTTC; CDR3: CASSLGLRDYGYTF
size: once; V: TRBV28; J: TRBJ1-2; D: TRBD1; DNA: TGTGCCAGCAGTCCAGGGGACAGGGTCTTCACTGGCTACACCTTC; CDR3: CASSPGDRVFTGYTF
size: .; V: TRBV7-3; J: TRBJ2-3; D: TRBD2; DNA: TGTGCCAGCAGGAGCGGGGGGGCTGCGGATACGCAGTATTTT; CDR3: CASRSGGAADTQYF
size: .; V: TRBV5-1; J: TRBJ1-1; D: TRBD1; DNA: TGCGCCAGCAGCTTGGTGCGGGCAGGGGGTACTGAAGCTTTCTTT; CDR3: CASSLVRAGGTEAFF
size: .; V: TRBV2; J: TRBJ2-3; D: TRBD2; DNA: TGTGCCAGCAGTTCGGGGGGGCCCCCAGATACGCAGTATTTT; CDR3: CASSSGGPPDTQYF
size: few; V: TRBV28; J: TRBJ2-1; D: .; DNA: TGTGCCAGCCGCTCCCCGGGGGTCTACAATGAGCAGTTCTTC; CDR3: CASRSPGVYNEQFF
size: .; V: TRBV5-8; J: TRBJ1-4; D: .; DNA: TGTGCCAGCAGCTTGGGACTCGCGGGGGAAAAACTGTTTTTT; CDR3: CASSLGLAGEKLFF
size: few; V: TRBV6-6; J: TRBJ2-5; D: TRBD2; DNA: TGTGCCAGCAGTCCAGGTGGTTGGGAGCGGGAGTCACCTGGGGAGACCCAGTACTTC; CDR3: CASSPGGWERESPGETQYF
size: few; V: TRBV10-2; J: TRBJ1-2; D: TRBD1; DNA: TGCGCCAGCAGTGGACAGGGTGGTGAATACACCTTC; CDR3: CASSGQGGEYTF
size: .; V: TRBV9; J: TRBJ2-5; D: .; DNA: TGTGCCAGCAGCCCACGGGAATCTAAGGGAGAGACCCAGTACTTC; CDR3: CASSPRESKGETQYF
size: .; V: TRBV7-9; J: TRBJ2-5; D: TRBD2; DNA: TGTGCCAGCAGTATAGCGGGAGAATCTGAGACCCAGTACTTC; CDR3: CASSIAGESETQYF
size: .; V: TRBV4-3; J: TRBJ2-1; D: TRBD1; DNA: TGCGCCAGCAGCCAAGTAACGGGACAGCTAGTTTATGAGCAGTTCTTC; CDR3: CASSQVTGQLVYEQFF
size: few; V: TRBV6-5; J: TRBJ2-7; D: TRBD1; DNA: TGTGCCAGCAGACAACAGGGGGCTGGATTCTACGAGCAGTACTTC; CDR3: CASRQQGAGFYEQYF
size: .; V: TRBV4-2; J: TRBJ1-2; D: .; DNA: TGTGCCAGCAGACAAGGACAAAGAGCCAACTATGGCTACACCTTC; CDR3: CASRQGQRANYGYTF
size: .; V: TRBV6-7; J: TRBJ1-3; D: .; DNA: TGTGCCACCGTACACAGGCTCGTCCCTGGAAACACCATATATTTT; CDR3: CATVHRLVPGNTIYF
size: .; V: TRBV9; J: TRBJ2-1; D: .; DNA: TGTGCCAGCAGCGTTCAGGGGGGCTCCTACAATGAGCAGTTCTTC; CDR3: CASSVQGGSYNEQFF
size: .; V: TRBV2; J: TRBJ2-5; D: TRBD2; DNA: TGTGCCAGCAGCATACTAGCGGGGGGCGGGGAGACCCAGTACTTC; CDR3: CASSILAGGGETQYF
size: .; V: TRBV9; J: TRBJ2-5; D: TRBD2; DNA: TGTGCCAGCAGCGTGGGACTAGCGGGGGGGGCGGAGACCCAGTACTTC; CDR3: CASSVGLAGGAETQYF
size: .; V: TRBV30; J: TRBJ1-5; D: .; DNA: TGTGCCTGGAGTGTAGGAGGGGCGGGACATCAGCCCCAGCATTTT; CDR3: CAWSVGGAGHQPQHF
size: .; V: TRBV12-3/TRBV12-4; J: TRBJ1-1; D: .; DNA: TGTGCCAGCTCCAAGACACAATTCGCTGAAGCTTTCTTT; CDR3: CASSKTQFAEAFF
size: .; V: TRBV14; J: TRBJ1-1; D: .; DNA: TGTGCCAGCAGCCAAGGGGGGGAGAACACTGAAGCTTTCTTT; CDR3: CASSQGGENTEAFF
size: .; V: TRBV27; J: TRBJ1-5; D: TRBD1; DNA: TGTGCCAGCAGTCCCGGGACAGGTTCTTATCAGCCCCAGCATTTT; CDR3: CASSPGTGSYQPQHF
size: .; V: TRBV30; J: TRBJ1-5; D: TRBD1; DNA: TGTGCCTGGACGGGACAGGGAAGGGATCAGCCCCAGCATTTT; CDR3: CAWTGQGRDQPQHF
size: .; V: TRBV11-2; J: TRBJ2-5; D: TRBD1; DNA: TGTGCCAGCAGCTTAGATCCGGCAGGGGGAAACACCCAGTACTTC; CDR3: CASSLDPAGGNTQYF
size: .; V: TRBV6-5; J: TRBJ2-3; D: TRBD1; DNA: TGTGCCAGCAGCCCGACAGGGGTTGGCACAGATACGCAGTATTTT; CDR3: CASSPTGVGTDTQYF
size: .; V: TRBV9; J: TRBJ1-1; D: TRBD1; DNA: TGTGCCAGCAGTCGACAGGGGATGAACACTGAAGCTTTCTTT; CDR3: CASSRQGMNTEAFF
size: .; V: TRBV19; J: TRBJ1-5; D: TRBD1; DNA: TGTGCCAGTAGTATGGGACAGGGGGTTAATAGACCCCAGCATTTT; CDR3: CASSMGQGVNRPQHF
size: .; V: TRBV18; J: TRBJ2-5; D: .; DNA: TGTGCCAGCTCACCGCTATCCGGGACTGAGGAGACCCAGTACTTC; CDR3: CASSPLSGTEETQYF
size: .; V: TRBV5-6; J: TRBJ2-3; D: .; DNA: TGTGCCAGCAGCTTGGGACACCCCGGGGTTGATACGCAGTATTTT; CDR3: CASSLGHPGVDTQYF